Included here is one T cell receptor (beta chain) sequence, with context. No antigen is known for it. Within one base of it there is no much larger clone, and no base qualities were kept. This specimen comes from a study of T cell repertoires in cytomegalovirus infection (dated by TCRdb to the late 2010s). About the study as a whole: Peptide stimulations targeted recently identified HLA-C-restricted CMV epitopes, whose presentation resists viral immunomodulation, together with well-studied HLA-B-restricted epitopes. Donor HLA type was relevant to the analysis, because carriage of CMV infection together with the matching HLA type was indicated by public TCR beta signatures.

From the cysteine through the phenylalanine, the CDR3 covers 14 amino acids. The retained sequence is limited to the CDR3, 42 bases, with the frame set at the first base. V sheds 4 bases and J sheds 9 bases, leaving 16 bases between their ends. Based on the germline V gene, the CDR1 and CDR2 sequences are SGHTA and FQGNSA. The meaning of the sample's treatment or condition label: in vitro stimulation with specific CMV peptide epitopes to enrich CMV-specific T cells. The sample was run on an Illumina HiSeq 1500. The public reads were reprocessed in TCRdb via fastp at Q25 and MiXCR, keeping in-frame beta chains. Each entry merges the rows of one CDR3 protein and shows their most common DNA and genes. For this sample there are 680,000 or so distinct CDR3 sequences; around 32% appear just once. In total, the top ten clones hold around a sixth of the sample. What the authors observed across the whole study: The ex vivo response was dominated by HLA-C-restricted CMV-specific TCR beta clonotypes, which also provided the single most frequent clonotype in two of eight donors. In both this cohort and an independent cohort of 300 to 450 donors, the cumulative frequency of public TCR beta family members distinguished carriers of CMV infection plus the relevant HLA type.

This chain joins TRBV7-2 to TRBJ2-1; no D segment can be confidently identified. The TCR originated in a human donor in good health (CMV status not recorded). Some clones in this sample may be carry-over from other donors' samples. The sample in question was cultured PBMCs, obtained from culture after CMV antigen stimulation. The sequenced DNA is TGTGCCAGCAGCTCTATCCAGAGCGTAGGTGAGCAGTTCTTC. Protein translation: CASSSIQSVGEQFF.